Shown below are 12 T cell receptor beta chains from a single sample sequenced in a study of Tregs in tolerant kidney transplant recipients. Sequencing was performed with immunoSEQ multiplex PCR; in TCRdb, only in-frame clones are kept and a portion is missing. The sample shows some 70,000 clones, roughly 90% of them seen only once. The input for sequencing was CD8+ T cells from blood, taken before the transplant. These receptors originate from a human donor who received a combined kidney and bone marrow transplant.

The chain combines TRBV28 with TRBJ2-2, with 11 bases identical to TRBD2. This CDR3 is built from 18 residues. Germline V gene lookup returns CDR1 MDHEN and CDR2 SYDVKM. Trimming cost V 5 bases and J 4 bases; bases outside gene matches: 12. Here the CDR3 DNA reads TGTGCCAGCAGTCGGACCGCGGGACTAGCGGAACCCACCGGGGAGCTGTTTTTT. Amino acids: CASSRTAGLAEPTGELFF.

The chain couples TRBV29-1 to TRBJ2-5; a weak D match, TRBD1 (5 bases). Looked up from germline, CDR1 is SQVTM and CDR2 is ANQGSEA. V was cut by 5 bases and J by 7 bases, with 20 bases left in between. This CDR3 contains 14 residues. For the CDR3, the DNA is TGCAGCGTTCCTGACAGTCATCCCCCGGGGACCCAGTACTTC. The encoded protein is CSVPDSHPPGTQYF.

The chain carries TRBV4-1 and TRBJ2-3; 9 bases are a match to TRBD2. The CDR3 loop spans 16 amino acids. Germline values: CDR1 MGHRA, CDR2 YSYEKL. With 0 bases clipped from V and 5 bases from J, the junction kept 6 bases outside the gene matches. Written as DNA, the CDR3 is TGCGCCAGCAGCCAAGATGGTAGCGGGGGAAAAGATACGCAGTATTTT. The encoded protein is CASSQDGSGGKDTQYF.

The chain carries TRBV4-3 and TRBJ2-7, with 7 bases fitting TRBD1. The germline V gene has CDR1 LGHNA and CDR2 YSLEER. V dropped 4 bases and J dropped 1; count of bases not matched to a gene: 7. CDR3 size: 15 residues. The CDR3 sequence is CASSLNRGVSYEQYF. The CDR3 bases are TGCGCCAGCAGCCTAAACAGGGGTGTATCCTACGAGCAGTACTTC.

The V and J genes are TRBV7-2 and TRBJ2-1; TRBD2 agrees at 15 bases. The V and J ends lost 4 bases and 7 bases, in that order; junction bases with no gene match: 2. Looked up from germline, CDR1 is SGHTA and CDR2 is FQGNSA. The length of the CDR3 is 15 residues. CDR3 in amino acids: CASSWTSGRANEQFF. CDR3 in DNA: TGTGCCAGCAGCTGGACTAGCGGGAGGGCAAATGAGCAGTTCTTC.

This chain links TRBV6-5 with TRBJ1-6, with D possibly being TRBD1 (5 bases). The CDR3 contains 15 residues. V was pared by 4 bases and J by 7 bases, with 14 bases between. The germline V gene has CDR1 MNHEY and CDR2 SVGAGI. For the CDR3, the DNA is TGTGCCAGCAGTTCCCTCGACAGCGACAATTCACCCCTCCACTTT. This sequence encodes CASSSLDSDNSPLHF.

CDR3 protein: CASSLQGSFFGYTF. In DNA, the CDR3 is TGTGCCAGCAGCCTACAGGGATCTTTTTTTGGCTACACCTTC. The V call is TRBV28, the J call TRBJ1-2, with a tentative D call TRBD1 (6 bases). The CDR3 totals 14 residues. CDR1 is MDHEN, CDR2 SYDVKM, per germline. V lost 6 bases to trimming and J lost 7 bases, with 18 bases between them.

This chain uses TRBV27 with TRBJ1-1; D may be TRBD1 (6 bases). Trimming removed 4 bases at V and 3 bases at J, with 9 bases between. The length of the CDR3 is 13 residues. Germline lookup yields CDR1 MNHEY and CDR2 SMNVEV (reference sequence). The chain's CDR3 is CASSSWTDTEAFF. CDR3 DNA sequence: TGTGCCAGCAGTTCCTGGACAGACACTGAAGCTTTCTTT.

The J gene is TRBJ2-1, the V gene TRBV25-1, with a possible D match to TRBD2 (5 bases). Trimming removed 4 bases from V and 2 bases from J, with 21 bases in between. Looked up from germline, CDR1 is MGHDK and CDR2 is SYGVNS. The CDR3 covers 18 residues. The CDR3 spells CASSAFRWGEMPYNEQFF. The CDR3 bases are TGTGCCAGCAGTGCATTCAGGTGGGGAGAGATGCCCTACAATGAGCAGTTCTTC.

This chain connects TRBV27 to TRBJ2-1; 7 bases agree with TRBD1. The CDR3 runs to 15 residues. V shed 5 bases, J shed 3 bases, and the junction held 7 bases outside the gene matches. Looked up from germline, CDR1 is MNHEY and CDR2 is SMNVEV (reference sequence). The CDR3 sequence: CASSKQGDVYNEQFF. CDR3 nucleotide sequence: TGTGCCAGCAGTAAGCAGGGGGACGTCTACAATGAGCAGTTCTTC.

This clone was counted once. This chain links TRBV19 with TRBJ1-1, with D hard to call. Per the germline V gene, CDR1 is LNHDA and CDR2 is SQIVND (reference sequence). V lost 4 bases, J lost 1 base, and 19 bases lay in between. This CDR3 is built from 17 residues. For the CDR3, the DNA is TGTGCCAGTAGTAGGAGGCGCTACTACCTCTCGAACACTGAAGCTTTCTTT. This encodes CASSRRRYYLSNTEAFF.

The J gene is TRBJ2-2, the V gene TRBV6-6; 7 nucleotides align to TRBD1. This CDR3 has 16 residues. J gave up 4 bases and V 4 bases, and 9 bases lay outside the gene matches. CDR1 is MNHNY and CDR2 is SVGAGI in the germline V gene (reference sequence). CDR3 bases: TGTGCCAGCAGTTCAACCGGGACAGACTTCACCGGGGAGCTGTTTTTT. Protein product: CASSSTGTDFTGELFF.